These T cell receptor beta chains were read from a single sample in a study of cytomegalovirus exposure and HLA in healthy donors. Produced via immunoSEQ multiplex PCR; TCRdb's table is partial and in-frame only. Counted here are around 140,000 clones, approximately 81% occurring once; the ten biggest clones make up under 8.5%. Input material: PBMCs. The receptors were sampled from a male donor in good health and CMV-seronegative. Both conserved end residues are part of each CDR3. D genes are given only for firm matches. Size is omitted from some rows. Given values are once, few, many or a class for expanded clones.

CDR3 length,V gene,J gene,D gene,clone size,CDR3 DNA,CDR3 protein
12,TRBV28,TRBJ2-7,.,.,TGTGCCAGCATCTCCACGACTTACGAGCAGTACTTC,CASISTTYEQYF
12,TRBV5-1,TRBJ2-7,.,few,TGCGCCAGCAGCCAGTTTAGCGACGAGCAGTACTTC,CASSQFSDEQYF
16,TRBV7-2,TRBJ1-3,.,.,TGTGCCAGCAGCTTCGACGGGACATCCTCTGGAAACACCATATATTTT,CASSFDGTSSGNTIYF
16,TRBV7-6,TRBJ2-3,TRBD2,.,TGTGCCAGCAGCCCGGGACTAGCGGGGGGCGCAGATACGCAGTATTTT,CASSPGLAGGADTQYF
15,TRBV9,TRBJ2-1,TRBD1,.,TGTGCCAGCAGCATATCAGACAGGGGATGGGCGGAGCAGTTCTTC,CASSISDRGWAEQFF
16,TRBV2,TRBJ1-2,TRBD1,.,TGTGCCAGCAGTTACCAATCCGGGACAGCCCTCCGTGGCTACACCTTC,CASSYQSGTALRGYTF
15,TRBV7-9,TRBJ1-5,.,.,TGTGCCAGCAGCTCAGGCGGGTTCGACAATCAGCCCCAGCATTTT,CASSSGGFDNQPQHF
16,TRBV30,TRBJ2-5,TRBD2,.,TGTGCCTGGAGTGGGACTAGCGGGGGGTTCCGACAGACCCAGTACTTC,CAWSGTSGGFRQTQYF
15,TRBV9,TRBJ2-3,TRBD2,few,TGTGCCAGCAGCGTAGGTAGCGGGGGCACAGATACGCAGTATTTT,CASSVGSGGTDTQYF
15,TRBV7-9,TRBJ2-2,.,.,TGTGCCAGCAGTTCCGGGACACACGACACCGGGGAGCTGTTTTTT,CASSSGTHDTGELFF
13,TRBV7-9,TRBJ2-7,.,.,TGTTCCAGCGCAGGACAACCCTCCTACGAGCAGTACTTC,CSSAGQPSYEQYF
15,TRBV7-2,TRBJ1-1,TRBD1,.,TGTGCCAGCAGCTTAGCGCCGACAGGGGCCACTGAAGCTTTCTTT,CASSLAPTGATEAFF
13,TRBV6-5,TRBJ1-2,TRBD1,medium-sized,TGTGCCAGCAGTTTTAGGACAGGGTATGGCTACACCTTC,CASSFRTGYGYTF
11,TRBV20-1,TRBJ1-2,TRBD1,few,TGCAGTGCTAGACAGGGGGATGGCTACACCTTC,CSARQGDGYTF
16,TRBV18,TRBJ2-6,.,.,TGTGCCAGCTCACCAAGACAATTCTCTGGGGCCAACGTCCTGACTTTC,CASSPRQFSGANVLTF
18,TRBV21-1,TRBJ2-6,.,few,TGTGCCAGCAGCTCCCGGGACAGTGAAAGCTCTGGGGCCAACGTCCTGACTTTC,CASSSRDSESSGANVLTF
16,TRBV28,TRBJ1-1,.,.,TGTGCCAGCAGCCGGGACTCCGCCTTCGGGAACACTGAAGCTTTCTTT,CASSRDSAFGNTEAFF
12,TRBV30,TRBJ2-1,.,.,TGTGCCTGGAGTGTACCAGCGGGTGAGCAGTTCTTC,CAWSVPAGEQFF
15,TRBV4-3,TRBJ1-2,.,.,TGCGCCAGCAGCCAAGAACGACAGACCAGCTATGGCTACACCTTC,CASSQERQTSYGYTF
15,TRBV7-9,TRBJ2-5,TRBD2,.,TGTGCCAGCAGCCGAGCTAGCGGGCGCCAAGAGACCCAGTACTTC,CASSRASGRQETQYF
18,TRBV10-3,TRBJ2-7,TRBD1,.,TGTGCCATCAGTGAGGGGGGAGGACAGGGGGGAAATTTTCGAGAGCAGTACTTC,CAISEGGGQGGNFREQYF
14,TRBV7-3,TRBJ2-1,.,.,TGTGCCAGCAGCTTATCCCCGTCGTACAATGAGCAGTTCTTC,CASSLSPSYNEQFF
14,TRBV5-5,TRBJ1-1,.,.,TGTGCCAGCAGCTCCGGGACATGGATAACTGAAGCTTTCTTT,CASSSGTWITEAFF
14,TRBV29-1,TRBJ2-5,TRBD2,.,TGCAGCGTTGCCAGCGGGGCGACCCAAGAGACCCAGTACTTC,CSVASGATQETQYF
16,TRBV4-2,TRBJ2-5,TRBD2,.,TGTGCCAGCAGCCAAGACAGGGCGGGGGGGGAGGAGACCCAGTACTTC,CASSQDRAGGEETQYF
16,TRBV30,TRBJ2-1,TRBD1,.,TGTGCCTGGAGTCGCTACAGGGGGAGCTCCTACAATGAGCAGTTCTTC,CAWSRYRGSSYNEQFF
13,TRBV11-2,TRBJ2-2,.,.,TGTGCCAGCACCCTGAAACCAGCCGGGGAGCTGTTTTTT,CASTLKPAGELFF
16,TRBV10-3,TRBJ2-2,TRBD2,.,TGTGCCATCAGCCCGACTAGCGGGGGGCCGACCGGGGAGCTGTTTTTT,CAISPTSGGPTGELFF
16,TRBV15,TRBJ2-7,.,.,TGTGCCACCAGCAGATCCGGGACTTCAAGCTCCTACGAGCAGTACTTC,CATSRSGTSSSYEQYF
15,TRBV28,TRBJ2-2,.,.,TGTGCCAGCAGTTTTGGCAGGGGGAACACCGGGGAGCTGTTTTTT,CASSFGRGNTGELFF
13,TRBV29-1,TRBJ2-5,TRBD1,.,TGCAGCGGCCAAGACAGGGCCCAAGAGACCCAGTACTTC,CSGQDRAQETQYF
15,TRBV19,TRBJ1-1,.,.,TGTGCCAGTAGGCCCGAGGGAACAGCTAACACTGAAGCTTTCTTT,CASRPEGTANTEAFF
15,TRBV6-5,TRBJ1-2,TRBD1,few,TGTGCCAGCAGTTACTCGAGGCAGGGGGCCCGGGGCTACACCTTC,CASSYSRQGARGYTF
14,TRBV5-4,TRBJ2-5,.,few,TGTGCCAGCAGCCGAAGGACAGAGCAAGAGACCCAGTACTTC,CASSRRTEQETQYF
18,TRBV30,TRBJ2-3,TRBD2,.,TGTGCCTGGAGTGTACGGGGGACTAGCGGGAGAAGTCACCATACGCAGTATTTT,CAWSVRGTSGRSHHTQYF
16,TRBV11-2,TRBJ2-5,TRBD2,.,TGTGCCAGCAGCTTACTTGTCGGGGGGGCGGAAGAGACCCAGTACTTC,CASSLLVGGAEETQYF
16,TRBV2,TRBJ2-3,TRBD2,.,TGTGCCAGCAGCGGGACTAGCGGGGTTCTCACAGATACGCAGTATTTT,CASSGTSGVLTDTQYF
15,TRBV7-3,TRBJ2-2,.,.,TGTGCCAGCAGCTTACGGGGATTCGACACCGGGGAGCTGTTTTTT,CASSLRGFDTGELFF
15,TRBV11-1,TRBJ2-1,TRBD2,once,TGTGCCAGCAGCTTTGACAGCGGGGTCTACAATGAGCAGTTCTTC,CASSFDSGVYNEQFF
15,TRBV9,TRBJ2-1,TRBD2,.,TGTGCCAGCAGCTTTAGGACTAGCGGGAGGGGTGAGCAGTTCTTC,CASSFRTSGRGEQFF
11,TRBV7-9,TRBJ1-4,.,.,TGTTCCAGCAGCCTGAGTGAAAAACTGTTTTTT,CSSSLSEKLFF
14,TRBV6-5,TRBJ1-1,.,.,TGTGCCAGCAGTTTGGGGCAGAAGAACACTGAAGCTTTCTTT,CASSLGQKNTEAFF
14,TRBV11-3,TRBJ1-5,TRBD1,.,TGTGCCAGCAGCTCGGACAGGGCTAATCAGCCCCAGCATTTT,CASSSDRANQPQHF
13,TRBV27,TRBJ1-3,TRBD1,few,TGTGCCAGCAGTTTAAACAGGGGGGACACCATATATTTT,CASSLNRGDTIYF
16,TRBV5-1,TRBJ2-1,TRBD2,.,TGCGCCAGCAGCTTGGGAGCGGGAGTCATCGACAATGAGCAGTTCTTC,CASSLGAGVIDNEQFF
13,TRBV15,TRBJ1-1,.,.,TGTGCCACCAGCACCTCTCTGGGACAAGAAGCTTTCTTT,CATSTSLGQEAFF
16,TRBV4-2,TRBJ2-1,TRBD2,.,TGTGCCAGCAGCCAAGAAATGAGCGGGGGGGCAGGTGAGCAGTTCTTC,CASSQEMSGGAGEQFF
15,TRBV13,TRBJ2-1,TRBD1,.,TGTGCCAGCAGCACCGGGACAGGGGATTACAATGAGCAGTTCTTC,CASSTGTGDYNEQFF
12,TRBV10-3,TRBJ2-7,TRBD2,.,TGTGCCGCCAAGGGACTAGCGATAGAGCAGTACTTC,CAAKGLAIEQYF
16,TRBV4-3,TRBJ1-2,TRBD1,.,TGCGCCAGCAGCCAATACCGGGACAGGGTTTACTATGGCTACACCTTC,CASSQYRDRVYYGYTF
14,TRBV19,TRBJ2-4,TRBD1,.,TGTGCCAGTAGGATGGGACAGGGTGAGAACATTCAGTACTTC,CASRMGQGENIQYF
16,TRBV27,TRBJ2-3,.,.,TGTGCCAGCAGTTTAGGGCGGGGCACTTCCACAGATACGCAGTATTTT,CASSLGRGTSTDTQYF
16,TRBV14,TRBJ2-7,.,.,TGTGCCAGCAGCCAAGAAGCGGGACACAGCCTCTACGAGCAGTACTTC,CASSQEAGHSLYEQYF
13,TRBV15,TRBJ1-2,.,.,TGTGCCACCAGCCTCAGGGGCGGCTATGGCTACACCTTC,CATSLRGGYGYTF
15,TRBV9,TRBJ2-7,TRBD2,once,TGTGCCAGCAGCGCATTGGGGACTAGCCCGTACGAGCAGTACTTC,CASSALGTSPYEQYF